The 18 T cell receptor beta chains given below trace back to one sample, sequenced in a study of CD8 T cells in ankylosing spondylitis. TCRdb reprocessed the 5' RACE reads with MiXCR, giving one entry per CDR3 protein. The sample lists 150,000 to 250,000 distinct CDR3 sequences; 13% were seen once. Specimen: blood, either unsorted or a sorted T cell fraction (not recorded which). These receptors originate from a male donor with ankylosing spondylitis or in good health (not recorded which).

This clonotype was counted only a few times. The chain uses TRBV20-1 and TRBJ1-5, with a weak D call TRBD1 (5 bases). V was clipped by 0 bases and J by 5 bases, with 17 bases between them. The germline V gene has CDR1 DFQATT and CDR2 SNEGSKA (reference sequence). This CDR3 comprises 16 residues. The CDR3 loop reads CSARDLWRGDDQPQHF. The CDR3 region has the DNA TGCAGTGCTAGAGATTTGTGGCGGGGGGACGATCAGCCCCAGCATTTT.

This clonotype came up a few times. CDR3 protein: CASSEVEDSGNTIYF. In nucleotides, the CDR3 is TGTGCCAGCAGTGAAGTTGAGGACTCTGGAAACACCATATATTTT. This chain uses TRBV6-1 with TRBJ1-3; D remains ambiguous. Germline V gene lookup returns CDR1 MNHNS and CDR2 SASEGT. V was clipped by 1 base and J by 0 bases, with 7 bases between them. The CDR3 consists of 15 residues.

This clonotype was found many times. This chain connects TRBV10-3 to TRBJ2-5; 10 positions match TRBD2. This CDR3 is 15 amino acids long. CDR1 and CDR2 from the germline V gene are ENHRY and SYGVKD. J lost 4 bases, V lost 4 bases, and 6 bases had no gene match. CDR3 in DNA: TGTGCCATCAGTGGAAAGCGGGAGGGCCCAGAGACCCAGTACTTC. It codes for CAISGKREGPETQYF.

The V gene is TRBV11-1, the J gene TRBJ2-6; D not certain. V lost 5 bases, J lost 0 bases, and 17 bases lay in between. The CDR3 contains 18 residues. Germline CDR1 is SGHAT and CDR2 is FQDESV (reference sequence). The CDR3 DNA reads as TGTGCCAGCAGCACCCCCTGGAATGGAATCTCTGGGGCCAACGTCCTGACTTTC. Protein sequence: CASSTPWNGISGANVLTF.

This clonotype showed up many times. The chain is built from TRBV5-6 and TRBJ1-1; maybe TRBD1 (6 bases). Per the germline V gene, CDR1 is SGHDT and CDR2 is YYEEEE. This CDR3 has 14 amino acids. V shed 3 bases and J shed 2 bases, with 11 bases lying between them. CDR3 loop: CASSYRTVNTEAFF. The CDR3 DNA is TGTGCCAGCAGCTACCGGACAGTTAACACTGAAGCTTTCTTT. Full variable domain (missing parts from reference TRBV5-6 and TRBJ1-1): DAGVTQSPTHLIKTRGQQVTLRCSPKSGHDTVSWYQQALGQGPQFIFQYYEEEERQRGNFPDRFSGHQFPNYSSELNVNALLLGDSALYLCASSYRTVNTEAFFGQGTRLTVV.

This clonotype was picked up one time. This chain links TRBV3-1 with TRBJ2-4; a possible D gene is TRBD2 (6 bases). The CDR3 is made up of 15 amino acids. Germline V lookup: CDR1 LGHDT, CDR2 YNNKEL (reference sequence). Trimming removed 7 bases at V and 0 bases at J, with 13 bases between. CDR3 amino acids: CASTKVREAKNIQYF. CDR3 bases: TGTGCCAGCACCAAAGTGCGGGAAGCCAAAAACATTCAGTACTTC. The variable domain in full, completed from reference TRBV3-1 and TRBJ2-4, reads DTAVSQTPKYLVTQMGNDKSIKCEQNLGHDTMYWYKQDSKKFLKIMFSYNNKELIINETVPNRFSPKSPDKAHLNLHINSLELGDSAVYFCASTKVREAKNIQYFGAGTRLSVL.

In its sample, this clonotype was seen a few times. V and J are TRBV6-1 and TRBJ2-5; a weak D match, TRBD1 (6 bases). Germline V lookup: CDR1 MNHNS, CDR2 SASEGT. The CDR3 is made up of 14 amino acids. Trimming took off 6 bases at V and 2 bases at J, with 13 bases between the two ends. The CDR3 nucleotides read TGTGCCAGCAGCCCAGGGGTTTGGCAAGAGACCCAGTACTTC. This encodes CASSPGVWQETQYF.

In this sample, this clonotype turned up many times. V gene TRBV10-1 combines with J gene TRBJ2-2; 11 bases are shared with TRBD1. The CDR3 sequence is 14 residues long. J gave up 3 bases and V 7 bases, and 1 base lay outside the gene matches. The germline CDR1 and CDR2 sequences are WNHNN and SYGVQD (reference sequence). DNA for the CDR3: TGCGCCAGCAAGGGACAGGGGGACACCGGGGAGCTGTTTTTT. Translation gives CASKGQGDTGELFF.

This clonotype was recorded at least ten times. This sequence joins TRBV4-1 and TRBJ1-4; 8 bases are a match to TRBD1. The germline V gene has CDR1 MGHRA and CDR2 YSYEKL. CDR3 size: 19 residues. V was clipped by 4 bases and J by 7 bases; unmatched bases: 20. For the CDR3, the DNA is TGCGCCAGCAGCCCCCCGGATGGGGACAGGCCGGCGGTGGGTGAAAAACTGTTTTTT. Its protein is CASSPPDGDRPAVGEKLFF.

V usage is TRBV19 and J usage is TRBJ2-2; D is ambiguous. Per the germline V gene, CDR1 is LNHDA and CDR2 is SQIVND (reference sequence). The CDR3 totals 12 residues. Trimming took off 10 bases at V and 6 bases at J, with 12 bases between the two ends. The CDR3 sequence: CAISSRAGELFF. CDR3 DNA: TGTGCCATTAGCTCTAGGGCCGGGGAGCTGTTTTTT.

This clonotype has only a few counts. The rearrangement uses TRBV7-9 and TRBJ2-7, with D tentatively TRBD2 (7 bases). V gave up 5 bases and J gave up 5 bases, with 16 bases separating them. CDR3 length: 14 residues. From germline, CDR1 is SEHNR and CDR2 FQNEAQ (reference sequence). This CDR3 is CASSPEGGIDEQYF. Here the CDR3 DNA reads TGTGCCAGCAGCCCCGAGGGGGGGATCGACGAGCAGTACTTC.

This clonotype was counted many times. This chain links TRBV10-3 with TRBJ1-1, with D possibly matching TRBD1 (5 bases). The CDR3 is 14 residues long. The germline V and J ends were trimmed by 7 bases and 5 bases, with 17 bases remaining between them. Germline assignment: CDR1 ENHRY and CDR2 SYGVKD. In nucleotides, the CDR3 is TGTGCCATCATAGACCCTGGGGCTCAGACTGAAGCTTTCTTT. Translated: CAIIDPGAQTEAFF.

The chain is built from TRBV6-4 and TRBJ1-1; D might be TRBD1 (5 bases). Germline CDR1 MRHNA, CDR2 SNTAGT. This CDR3 is 15 amino acids long. Between the trimmed V and J ends, which lost 0 bases and 0 bases, there was a span of 8 bases. The CDR3 nucleotides are TGTGCCAGCAGTGACTCGATGGACATGAACACTGAAGCTTTCTTT. Amino acid sequence: CASSDSMDMNTEAFF.

This clonotype was counted between two and nine times. This chain's CDR3 is CASSEIGDTEAFF. The CDR3 nucleotides are TGTGCCAGCAGTGAGATTGGAGACACTGAAGCTTTCTTT. The V call is TRBV2, the J call TRBJ1-1; D not certain. Germline CDR1 reads SNHLY; CDR2 reads FYNNEI. The CDR3 consists of 13 residues. V was clipped by 3 bases and J by 3 bases, with 8 bases between them.

This clonotype was recorded many times. The chain recombines TRBV29-1 with TRBJ2-7; a weak D match, TRBD2 (5 bases). This CDR3 spans 13 amino acids. Trimming removed 4 bases at V and 2 bases at J, with 12 bases between. CDR1 and CDR2 from the germline V gene are SQVTM and ANQGSEA. This CDR3 reads CSVGEREPYEQYF. The CDR3 coding sequence is TGCAGCGTTGGGGAGCGAGAACCCTACGAGCAGTACTTC.

This clonotype was observed a few times. The J gene is TRBJ2-5, the V gene TRBV6-5; perhaps D is TRBD1 or TRBD2 (5 bases each). CDR1 and CDR2 from the germline V gene are MNHEY and SVGAGI. V lost 2 bases, J lost 1 base, and 17 bases lay in between. The length of the CDR3 is 17 residues. CDR3 nucleotides: TGTGCCAGCAGTTACCTCAGCCAGGGACCATCCCAAGAGACCCAGTACTTC. Its protein product is CASSYLSQGPSQETQYF.

There are a few counts of this clonotype. J is TRBJ2-1 and V is TRBV20-1; D unresolved. This CDR3 is 14 amino acids long. Germline loops: CDR1 DFQATT, CDR2 SNEGSKA (reference sequence). V lost 1 base, J lost 0 bases, and 7 bases lay in between. CDR3 region: CSARGLISYNEQFF. The CDR3 DNA reads TGCAGTGCTAGAGGACTCATCTCCTACAATGAGCAGTTCTTC.

The V gene is TRBV19, the J gene TRBJ2-1; D is tentatively TRBD1 or TRBD2 (5 bases each). The CDR3 covers 14 residues. Germline lookup yields CDR1 LNHDA and CDR2 SQIVND (reference sequence). V lost 3 bases and J lost 7, with 13 bases in between. Here the CDR3 DNA reads TGTGCCAGTAGTATGGCCCCCTGGGGGAATGAGCAGTTCTTC. Encoded protein: CASSMAPWGNEQFF.